One and the same sample provided the 17 T cell receptor beta chains below, sequenced in a study of shared clonotypes between healthy human individuals. Positive CCR7 selection of CD45RO-negative cells yielded the naive CD8 cells, and terminally differentiated effector memory CD45RA+ cells were excluded. Clones were read by immunoSEQ multiplex PCR, and TCRdb kept only the in-frame ones, dropping some. The sample holds about 2 million clones, around 96% seen once. Sequenced sample: naive CD8+ T cells sorted from blood. Source of these receptors: a man aged 18 to 30 in good health.

V and J are TRBV7-9 and TRBJ1-5; 7 positions match TRBD1. V lost 0 bases to trimming and J lost 2 bases; unmatched junction nucleotides: 4. The CDR3 is made up of 16 amino acids. Germline CDR1 reads SEHNR; CDR2 reads FQNEAQ (reference sequence). The CDR3 coding sequence is TGTGCCAGCAGCTTAGCCGGGACAGAGGGCAATCAGCCCCAGCATTTT. It specifies CASSLAGTEGNQPQHF.

J is TRBJ2-1 and V is TRBV6-5; 8 bases are a match to TRBD2. V shed 5 bases, J shed 4 bases, and the junction held 4 bases outside the gene matches. The CDR3 consists of 14 residues. Germline CDR1 MNHEY, CDR2 SVGAGI. The DNA for the CDR3 is TGTGCCAGCAGTGAGCGGGGGAGGTACAATGAGCAGTTCTTC. Its translation: CASSERGRYNEQFF.

The rearrangement joins TRBV6-5 to TRBJ2-2; 7 nucleotides agree with TRBD2. Trimming removed 6 bases from V and 6 bases from J; junction bases left unmatched: 1. The CDR3 covers 12 residues. Germline CDR1 and CDR2: MNHEY and SVGAGI. CDR3 loop: CASRTSPGELFF. DNA of the CDR3: TGTGCCAGCAGGACTAGCCCCGGGGAGCTGTTTTTT.

The V call is TRBV4-1, the J call TRBJ2-5, with D possibly being TRBD2 (6 bases). V gave up 1 base and J gave up 2 bases, with 11 bases separating them. The CDR3 spans 15 residues. Per the germline V gene, CDR1 is MGHRA and CDR2 is YSYEKL. The DNA of the CDR3 is TGCGCCAGCAGCCAAGGGAGGGGTCGTCAAGAGACCCAGTACTTC. Its protein is CASSQGRGRQETQYF.

This chain uses TRBV18 with TRBJ2-7; perhaps D is TRBD1 or TRBD2 (5 bases each). Trimming pared 0 bases from V and 3 bases from J, leaving 12 bases between. Germline V lookup: CDR1 KGHSH, CDR2 LQKENI. The CDR3 totals 15 residues. The CDR3 sequence is CASSPPEAGIYEQYF. The CDR3 DNA reads as TGTGCCAGCTCACCACCGGAGGCAGGGATCTACGAGCAGTACTTC.

The V and J genes are TRBV6-1 and TRBJ1-5, with 8 bases fitting TRBD1. Germline assignment: CDR1 MNHNS and CDR2 SASEGT. This CDR3 comprises 15 residues. V shed 3 bases, J shed 6 bases, and the junction held 7 bases outside the gene matches. The CDR3 DNA reads TGTGCCAGCAGTGAGACAGGGGCGGGAGGTCAGCCCCAGCATTTT. Residues: CASSETGAGGQPQHF.

This clone appeared once. At one end the junction does not follow the germline gene, possibly because of a read error. The V call is TRBV20-1, the J call TRBJ2-7, with D perhaps being TRBD1 or TRBD2 (6 bases each). Germline V CDR1 and CDR2: DFQATT, SNEGSKA (reference sequence). The CDR3 consists of 11 residues. The CDR3 protein is CAAWGAGEQYF. DNA for the CDR3: TGTGCCGCGTGGGGGGCGGGTGAGCAGTACTTC.

The chain carries TRBV2 and TRBJ2-2; D possibly uses TRBD1 or TRBD2 (5 bases each). V was shortened by 3 bases and J by 1 base, with 9 bases between the two germline ends. This CDR3 region has 15 residues. Per germline, CDR1 SNHLY and CDR2 FYNNEI. The CDR3 nucleotides are TGTGCCAGCAGTGAGGGACCGGTGAACACCGGGGAGCTGTTTTTT. Translating gives CASSEGPVNTGELFF.

The chain joins TRBV5-4 to TRBJ1-2; D is undetermined. In germline, CDR1 is SGHNT, CDR2 YYREEE (reference sequence). This CDR3 has 13 amino acids. The germline V and J ends were trimmed by 0 bases and 8 bases, with 11 bases remaining between them. CDR3 nucleotides: TGTGCCAGCAGCTTGGGCCCAGACCAAGGCTACACCTTC. Translated: CASSLGPDQGYTF.

Regarding this clone: A junction boundary mismatches the germline segment, possibly from a read error. This sequence joins TRBV5-1 and TRBJ1-2; 7 bases are a match to TRBD1. This CDR3 is built from 13 residues. The V gene's germline CDR1 is SGHRS and CDR2 YFSETQ. In DNA, the CDR3 is TGCGCCAGCAACTTGACAGGGAAGAACGGCTACACCTTC. It translates to CASNLTGKNGYTF. The variable domain in full, with the rest retrieved from reference TRBV5-1 and TRBJ1-2, is KAGVTQTPRYLIKTRGQQVTLSCSPISGHRSVSWYQQTPGQGLQFLFEYFSETQRNKGNFPGRFSGRQFSNSRSEMNVSTLELGDSALYLCASNLTGKNGYTFGSGTRLTVV.

The gene calls are TRBV11-2 and TRBJ2-7, with D hard to call. The length of the CDR3 is 12 residues. CDR1 SGHAT and CDR2 FQNNGV come from the germline V gene. Deletions cut 5 bases from V and 3 bases from J, with 8 bases between. The CDR3 sequence is CASSPLDYEQYF. The CDR3 coding sequence is TGTGCCAGCAGCCCCTTGGACTACGAGCAGTACTTC.

The V and J genes are TRBV6-5 and TRBJ1-5; 7 nucleotides match TRBD1. V shed 2 bases and J 7 bases; nucleotides not matched to a gene: 8. Germline V gene lookup returns CDR1 MNHEY and CDR2 SVGAGI. This CDR3 spans 15 amino acids. The CDR3 region has the DNA TGTGCCAGCAGTTACAACGAGGGGGCCGGGCAGCCCCAGCATTTT. This codes for CASSYNEGAGQPQHF.

The gene calls are TRBV6-5 and TRBJ2-7; the match to TRBD1 covers 9 bases. CDR3 length: 14 amino acids. V lost 6 bases to trimming and J lost 0 bases; unmatched junction nucleotides: 3. Germline-derived CDR1 and CDR2 are MNHEY and SVGAGI. CDR3 loop: CASRTTGGSYEQYF. In DNA form, the CDR3 reads TGTGCCAGCAGGACGACAGGGGGCTCCTACGAGCAGTACTTC.

Remarks on this clone: The sample has other DNA sequences that encode this CDR3 too. This sequence joins TRBV5-6 and TRBJ2-7; D remains unclear. V lost 0 bases, J lost 4 bases, and 8 bases lay in between. Germline V gene lookup returns CDR1 SGHDT and CDR2 YYEEEE. This CDR3 has 13 amino acids. CDR3 amino acids: CASSLGEGYEQYF. The CDR3 coding sequence is TGTGCCAGCAGCTTGGGAGAAGGATACGAGCAGTACTTC.

This clone was seen once. The J gene is TRBJ2-5, the V gene TRBV7-9; TRBD1 aligns across 9 bases. V dropped 3 bases and J dropped 5; count of bases not matched to a gene: 13. Germline-derived CDR1 and CDR2 are SEHNR and FQNEAQ (reference sequence). The CDR3 sequence is 17 residues long. CDR3 sequence (DNA): TGTGCCAGCAGCTTTCCGGGACAGGGTGCCCTCGGGGAGACCCAGTACTTC. As protein: CASSFPGQGALGETQYF.

The chain has TRBV7-2 and TRBJ2-5; a weak D match, TRBD2 (5 bases). The J call may be incorrect, as the DNA end agrees better with TRBJ2-7. CDR3 size: 13 residues. In germline, CDR1 is SGHTA, CDR2 FQGNSA. CDR3 sequence (DNA): TGTGCCAGCGGGCCATACGGGGCCTACGAGCAGTACTTC. Translating it yields CASGPYGAYEQYF.

The chain recombines TRBV19 with TRBJ2-4; D is possibly TRBD1 (6 bases). Looked up from germline, CDR1 is LNHDA and CDR2 is SQIVND (reference sequence). CDR3 length: 13 residues. Trimming took off 5 bases at V and 3 bases at J, with 8 bases between the two ends. CDR3 in DNA: TGTGCCAGTAGTTGGGGGCTCAAAAACATTCAGTACTTC. Its protein product is CASSWGLKNIQYF.